This T cell receptor beta chain was sequenced during a study of STAT5B mutations in CD4+ large granular lymphocyte leukemia. Study results and caveats: Without HLA matching, higher CD4+ than CD8+ T-LGLL clonality could reflect small sample size. Patient CD4-sorted repertoires stayed more clonal than healthy ones after leukemic-clone removal.

Note on this clone: Antigen unknown.

The germline V gene has CDR1 SGHNT and CDR2 YENEEA. The CDR3 contains 13 residues. V lost 0 bases and J lost 5, with 4 bases in between. Buffy coats from healthy blood donors served as controls. Authors' methods: The detection floor for productive clonotype frequency was 2.59 x 10-5. Libraries were prepared by immunoSEQ multiplex PCR; TCRdb keeps only in-frame clonotypes and omits some of them. D and trimming were read from the DNA, whereas the V and J calls and clone size are those reported in that table. The data contain about 45,000 clones, 86% of them singletons. This chain links TRBV11-3 with TRBJ2-2; D remains ambiguous. This sequence originates from a human donor in good health. Input material: CD4+ T cells from blood buffy coats. CDR3 loop: CASSLDPTGELFF. In DNA form, the CDR3 reads TGTGCCAGCAGCTTAGATCCAACCGGGGAGCTGTTTTTT.